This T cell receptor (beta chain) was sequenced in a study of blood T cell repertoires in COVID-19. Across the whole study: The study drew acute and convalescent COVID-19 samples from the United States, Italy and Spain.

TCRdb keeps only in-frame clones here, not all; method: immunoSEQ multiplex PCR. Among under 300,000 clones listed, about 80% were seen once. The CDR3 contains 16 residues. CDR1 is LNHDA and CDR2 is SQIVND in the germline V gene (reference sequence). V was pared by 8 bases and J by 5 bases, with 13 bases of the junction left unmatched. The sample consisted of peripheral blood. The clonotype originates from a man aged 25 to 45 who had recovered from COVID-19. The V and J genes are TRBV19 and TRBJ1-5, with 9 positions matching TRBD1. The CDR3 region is CASLGGGTGNHQPQHF. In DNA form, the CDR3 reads TGTGCCAGTCTGGGGGGCGGGACAGGGAACCATCAGCCCCAGCATTTT. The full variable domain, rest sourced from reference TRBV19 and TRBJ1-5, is DGGITQSPKYLFRKEGQNVTLSCEQNLNHDAMYWYRQDPGQGLRLIYYSQIVNDFQKGDIAEGYSVSREKKESFPLTVTSAQKNPTAFYLCASLGGGTGNHQPQHFGDGTRLSIL.